This TCR beta chain was recovered during a study of OX40 agonist ivuxolimab in advanced cancers. In the study overall: The eligibility criteria allowed prior anti-PD-1, anti-PD-L1 or anti-CTLA-4 therapy, and under 50% had some. Partial response was recorded in three patients: one hepatocellular carcinoma and two cutaneous melanoma cases. The study's findings and limits: Dosing at 0.1 to 3.0 mg/kg was accompanied by clonal expansion of CD4+ and CD8+ blood T cells by week 6.

Comments on this clone: As yet, its antigen is unknown.

TCRdb keeps only in-frame clones here, not all; method: immunoSEQ multiplex PCR. The table records more than 55,000 clones, around 87% of them present only once. Looked up from germline, CDR1 is ENHRY and CDR2 is SYGVKD. Trimming took off 0 bases at V and 6 bases at J, with 15 bases between the two ends. The CDR3 contains 16 residues. Collection of blood occurred at baseline, at cycle 4 day 1, and at cycle 7 day 1. The specimen comprised CD4+ or CD8+ T cells sorted from blood, sampled in a trial of the OX40 agonist ivuxolimab. The clonotype comes from an adult with an advanced solid tumor such as melanoma, head and neck, liver or kidney cancer. The genes are TRBV10-3 and TRBJ1-5; D possibly corresponds to TRBD1 (5 bases). CDR3 residues: CAISESHFGGFQPQHF. The CDR3 region has the DNA TGTGCCATCAGTGAGTCGCACTTTGGGGGTTTTCAGCCCCAGCATTTT.